The T cell receptor beta chain under discussion was sequenced for a study of blood T cell repertoires in COVID-19. Whole-study context: The samples span acute and convalescent COVID-19 from the United States, Italy and Spain.

Profiled with immunoSEQ multiplex PCR; TCRdb holds only in-frame clones, not every one. This sample has approximately 170,000 clones, with over 75% found just once. The CDR3 is 14 residues long. V was pared by 4 bases and J by 4 bases, with 11 bases between. Per the germline V gene, CDR1 is SGHDN and CDR2 is FVKESK. The material sequenced was peripheral blood. The TCR originated in a human donor in a cohort sampled during active COVID-19. The genes are TRBV14 and TRBJ2-1; D is ambiguous. The CDR3 protein is CASSRITTYNEQFF. DNA for the CDR3: TGTGCCAGCAGCCGTATTACTACGTACAATGAGCAGTTCTTC. Drawing the rest from reference TRBV14 and TRBJ2-1, the complete variable domain is EAGVTQFPSHSVIEKGQTVTLRCDPISGHDNLYWYRRVMGKEIKFLLHFVKESKQDESGMPNNRFLAERTGGTYSTLKVQPAELEDSGVYFCASSRITTYNEQFFGPGTRLTVL.